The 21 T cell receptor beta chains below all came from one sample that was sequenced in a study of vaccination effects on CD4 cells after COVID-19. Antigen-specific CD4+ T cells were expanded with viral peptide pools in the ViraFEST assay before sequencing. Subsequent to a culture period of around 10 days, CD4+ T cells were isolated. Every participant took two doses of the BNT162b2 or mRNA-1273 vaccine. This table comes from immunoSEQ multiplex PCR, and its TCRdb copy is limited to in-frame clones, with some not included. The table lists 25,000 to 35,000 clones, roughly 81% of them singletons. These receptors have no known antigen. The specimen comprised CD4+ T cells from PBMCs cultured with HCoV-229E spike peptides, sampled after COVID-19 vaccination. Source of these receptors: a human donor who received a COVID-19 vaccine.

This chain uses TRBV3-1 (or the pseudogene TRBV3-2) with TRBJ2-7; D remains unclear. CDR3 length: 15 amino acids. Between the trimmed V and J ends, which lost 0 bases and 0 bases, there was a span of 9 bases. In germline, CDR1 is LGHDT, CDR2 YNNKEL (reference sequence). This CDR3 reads CASSQEGGSSYEQYF. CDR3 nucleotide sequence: TGTGCCAGCAGCCAAGAAGGCGGTAGCTCCTACGAGCAGTACTTC.

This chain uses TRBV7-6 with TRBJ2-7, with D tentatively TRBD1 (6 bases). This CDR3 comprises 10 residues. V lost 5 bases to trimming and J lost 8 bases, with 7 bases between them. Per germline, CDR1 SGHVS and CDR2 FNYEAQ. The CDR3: CASSGQKQYF. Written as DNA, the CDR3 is TGTGCCAGCAGCGGACAGAAGCAGTACTTC.

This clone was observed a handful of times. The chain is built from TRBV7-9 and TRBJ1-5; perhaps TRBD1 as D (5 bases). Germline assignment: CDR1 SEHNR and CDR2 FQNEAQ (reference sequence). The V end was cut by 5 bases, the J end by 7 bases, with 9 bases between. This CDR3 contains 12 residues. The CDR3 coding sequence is TGTGCCAGCAGCGTATGGGGGCAGCCCCAGCATTTT. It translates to CASSVWGQPQHF.

The CDR3 coding sequence is TGCGCCAGCAGCCAAGATGGCAGGGTCTCTCGGGAGACCCAGTACTTC. Protein sequence: CASSQDGRVSRETQYF. The genes are TRBV4-1 and TRBJ2-5; D perhaps matches TRBD1 (5 bases). In germline, CDR1 is MGHRA, CDR2 YSYEKL. Between the trimmed V and J ends, which lost 0 bases and 5 bases, there was a span of 16 bases. This CDR3 comprises 16 residues.

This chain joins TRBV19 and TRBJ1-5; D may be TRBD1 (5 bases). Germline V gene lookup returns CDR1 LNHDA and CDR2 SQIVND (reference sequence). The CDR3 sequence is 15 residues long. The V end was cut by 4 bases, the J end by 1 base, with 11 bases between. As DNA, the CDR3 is TGTGCCAGTAGTAGGGGGGACGGCAGCAATCAGCCCCAGCATTTT. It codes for CASSRGDGSNQPQHF.

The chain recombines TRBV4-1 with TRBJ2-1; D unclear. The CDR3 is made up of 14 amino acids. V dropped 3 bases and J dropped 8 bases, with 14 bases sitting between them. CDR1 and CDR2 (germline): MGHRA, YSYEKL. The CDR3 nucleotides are TGCGCCAGCAGCCACTATTCGTCTCAATATGAGCAGTTCTTC. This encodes CASSHYSSQYEQFF.

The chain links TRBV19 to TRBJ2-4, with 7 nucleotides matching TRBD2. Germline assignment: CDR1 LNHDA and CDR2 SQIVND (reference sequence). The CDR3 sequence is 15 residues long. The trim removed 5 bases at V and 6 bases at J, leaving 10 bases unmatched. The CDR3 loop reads CASSPLGGTVNIQYF. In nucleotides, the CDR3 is TGTGCCAGTAGTCCGTTGGGGGGGACGGTAAACATTCAGTACTTC.

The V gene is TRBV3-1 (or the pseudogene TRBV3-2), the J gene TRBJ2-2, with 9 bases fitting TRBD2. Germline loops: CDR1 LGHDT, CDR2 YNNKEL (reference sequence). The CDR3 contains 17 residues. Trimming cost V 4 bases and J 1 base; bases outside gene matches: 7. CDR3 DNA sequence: TGTGCCAGCAGCCCTTTTTTTAGCGGGGGGAACACCGGGGAGCTGTTTTTT. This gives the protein CASSPFFSGGNTGELFF.

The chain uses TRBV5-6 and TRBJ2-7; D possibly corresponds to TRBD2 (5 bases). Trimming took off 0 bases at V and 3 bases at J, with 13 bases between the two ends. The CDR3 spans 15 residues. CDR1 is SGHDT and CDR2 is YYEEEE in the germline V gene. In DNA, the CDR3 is TGTGCCAGCAGCTTGGTAGAGGACTGGCTCTACGAGCAGTACTTC. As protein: CASSLVEDWLYEQYF.

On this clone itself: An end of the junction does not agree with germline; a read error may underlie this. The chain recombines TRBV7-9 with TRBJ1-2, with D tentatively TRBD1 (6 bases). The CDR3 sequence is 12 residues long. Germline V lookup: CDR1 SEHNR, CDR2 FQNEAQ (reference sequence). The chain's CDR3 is CASSLVRQAISF. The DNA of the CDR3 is TGTGCCAGCAGCTTAGTCAGACAGGCGATCTCCTTC.

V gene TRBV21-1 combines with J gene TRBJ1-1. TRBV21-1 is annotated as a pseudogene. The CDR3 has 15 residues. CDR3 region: CASSKAYGSGTEAFF. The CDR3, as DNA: TGTGCCAGCAGCAAAGCGTATGGGTCGGGCACTGAAGCTTTCTTT.

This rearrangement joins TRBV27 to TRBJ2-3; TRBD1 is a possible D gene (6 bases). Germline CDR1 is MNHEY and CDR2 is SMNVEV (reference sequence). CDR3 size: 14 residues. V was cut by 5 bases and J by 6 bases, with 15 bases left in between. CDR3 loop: CASSRQVSSDTQYF. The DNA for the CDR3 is TGTGCCAGCAGTAGACAGGTTAGCTCTGATACGCAGTATTTT.

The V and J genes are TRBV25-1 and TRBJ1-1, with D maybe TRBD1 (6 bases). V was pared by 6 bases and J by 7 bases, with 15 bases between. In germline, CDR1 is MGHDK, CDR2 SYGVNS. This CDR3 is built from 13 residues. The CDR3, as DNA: TGTGCCAGCAGCCCACCGACAGGCATTGAAGCTTTCTTT. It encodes CASSPPTGIEAFF.

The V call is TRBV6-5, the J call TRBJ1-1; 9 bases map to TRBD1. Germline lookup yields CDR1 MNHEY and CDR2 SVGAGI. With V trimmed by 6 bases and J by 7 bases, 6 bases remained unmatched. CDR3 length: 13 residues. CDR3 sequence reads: CASRFTGGGEAFF. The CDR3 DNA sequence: TGTGCCAGCAGGTTTACAGGGGGCGGTGAAGCTTTCTTT.

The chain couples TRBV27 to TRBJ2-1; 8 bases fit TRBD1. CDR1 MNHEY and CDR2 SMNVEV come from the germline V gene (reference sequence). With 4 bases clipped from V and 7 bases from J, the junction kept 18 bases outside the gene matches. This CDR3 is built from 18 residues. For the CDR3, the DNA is TGTGCCAGCAGTTCTAGCATAGTAAGGACAGGGATGTGGAATGAGCAGTTCTTC. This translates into CASSSSIVRTGMWNEQFF.

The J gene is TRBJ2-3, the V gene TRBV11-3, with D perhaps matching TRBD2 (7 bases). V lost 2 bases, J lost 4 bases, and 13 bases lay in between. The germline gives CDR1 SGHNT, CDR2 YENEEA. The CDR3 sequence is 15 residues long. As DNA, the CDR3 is TGTGCCAGCAGCTTAAGGGGGGGCAACTCAGATACGCAGTATTTT. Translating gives CASSLRGGNSDTQYF.

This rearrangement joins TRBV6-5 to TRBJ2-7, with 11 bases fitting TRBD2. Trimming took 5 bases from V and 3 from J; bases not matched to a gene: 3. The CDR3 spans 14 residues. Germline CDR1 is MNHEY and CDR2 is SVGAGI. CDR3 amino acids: CASSITSGGYEQYF. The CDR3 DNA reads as TGTGCCAGCAGTATCACTAGCGGGGGCTACGAGCAGTACTTC.

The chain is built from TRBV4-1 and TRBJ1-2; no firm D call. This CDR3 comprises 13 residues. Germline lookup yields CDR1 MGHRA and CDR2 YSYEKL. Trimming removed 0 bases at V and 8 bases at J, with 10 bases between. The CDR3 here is CASSQDPLGGYTF. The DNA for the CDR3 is TGCGCCAGCAGCCAAGACCCATTGGGGGGCTACACCTTC.

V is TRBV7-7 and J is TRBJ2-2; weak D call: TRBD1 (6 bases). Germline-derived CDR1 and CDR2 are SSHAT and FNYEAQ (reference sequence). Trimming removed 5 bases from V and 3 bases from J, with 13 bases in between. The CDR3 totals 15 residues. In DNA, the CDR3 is TGTGCCAGCAGCCCAGGGGCCGTGGACACCGGGGAGCTGTTTTTT. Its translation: CASSPGAVDTGELFF.

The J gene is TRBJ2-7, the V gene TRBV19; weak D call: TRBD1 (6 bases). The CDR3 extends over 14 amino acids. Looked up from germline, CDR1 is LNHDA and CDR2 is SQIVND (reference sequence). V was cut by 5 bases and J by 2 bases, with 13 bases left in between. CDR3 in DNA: TGTGCCAGTAGTCGCCGGGACAATGCCTACGAGCAGTACTTC. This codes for CASSRRDNAYEQYF.

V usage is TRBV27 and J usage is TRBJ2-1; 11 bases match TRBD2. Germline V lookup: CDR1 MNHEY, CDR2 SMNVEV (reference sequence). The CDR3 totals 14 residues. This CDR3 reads CATFGASGGNEQFF. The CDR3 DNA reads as TGTGCAACCTTCGGGGCTAGCGGGGGGAATGAGCAGTTCTTC.